These T cell receptor beta chains were read from a single sample in a study of blood T cell repertoires in COVID-19. Repertoires were generated with immunoSEQ multiplex PCR, while TCRdb's copy carries only in-frame clones and drops some. The data contain about 170,000 clones, around 88% of them singletons. Material for sequencing was peripheral blood. Every receptor here comes from an older woman who had recovered from COVID-19. Both conserved end residues are part of each CDR3. A D gene is named only where the DNA matches it firmly. Clone sizes are given selectively: once, few, many, or a class where the clone is expanded.

15	TRBJ2-1	TRBV9	TRBD2	once	CASSAGERGGREQFF	TGTGCCAGCAGCGCCGGTGAGCGGGGGGGCCGTGAGCAGTTCTTC
15	TRBJ2-5	TRBV6-1	TRBD1	NA	CASSESGSRGETQYF	TGTGCCAGCAGTGAAAGTGGGTCCAGGGGGGAGACCCAGTACTTC
16	TRBJ1-6	TRBV7-8	TRBD1	NA	CASSLGNRGVRSPLHF	TGTGCCAGCAGCTTAGGAAACAGGGGCGTGCGGTCACCCCTCCACTTT
14	TRBJ1-1	TRBV7-3	NA	few	CASSEGAANTEAFF	TGTGCCAGCAGCGAAGGGGCCGCGAACACTGAAGCTTTCTTT
14	TRBJ1-2	TRBV6-5	NA	NA	CASSYGGAPYGYTF	TGTGCCAGCAGTTATGGGGGGGCCCCCTATGGCTACACCTTC
15	TRBJ1-3	TRBV28	NA	NA	CASAFGGNSGNTIYF	TGTGCCAGCGCTTTTGGGGGGAACTCTGGAAACACCATATATTTT
18	TRBJ2-3	TRBV4-1	TRBD2	NA	CASSQRGTSGTSGDTQYF	TGCGCCAGCAGCCAACGCGGGACTAGCGGGACGTCAGGAGATACGCAGTATTTT
12	TRBJ1-2	TRBV30	NA	NA	CAWSGQSGGYTF	TGTGCCTGGAGTGGACAGTCTGGAGGCTACACCTTC
14	TRBJ2-2	TRBV5-1	NA	NA	CASSPAVGAGELFF	TGCGCCAGCAGCCCGGCGGTAGGGGCCGGGGAGCTGTTTTTT
13	TRBJ1-1	TRBV10-3	TRBD1	NA	CAIMGQGSTEAFF	TGTGCCATCATGGGACAGGGGAGCACTGAAGCTTTCTTT
15	TRBJ2-1	TRBV30	TRBD2	NA	CAWSVGLAGGNEQFF	TGTGCCTGGAGTGTAGGCCTAGCGGGGGGGAATGAGCAGTTCTTC
14	TRBJ2-5	TRBV6-1	TRBD2	NA	CVSAGGGTQETQYF	TGTGTCTCCGCGGGGGGGGGCACCCAAGAGACCCAGTACTTC
16	TRBJ2-3	TRBV4-3	NA	NA	CASSQSPGSKGDTQYF	TGCGCCAGCAGCCAGTCCCCCGGGTCTAAGGGGGATACGCAGTATTTT
14	TRBJ2-7	TRBV6-6	TRBD1	NA	CASKGADSPYEQYF	TGTGCCAGCAAGGGGGCCGATTCACCCTACGAGCAGTACTTC
18	TRBJ2-2	TRBV28	TRBD2	NA	CASSLTGSGYASTGELFF	TGTGCCAGCAGTTTAACTGGTAGCGGGTACGCGAGCACCGGGGAGCTGTTTTTT
15	TRBJ2-1	TRBV6-4	NA	NA	CASSSDGSSYNEQFF	TGTGCCAGCAGTTCGGACGGGAGCTCCTACAATGAGCAGTTCTTC
13	TRBJ2-2	TRBV15	NA	NA	CATSRDLRGELFF	TGTGCCACCAGCAGAGACTTGCGCGGGGAGCTGTTTTTT
14	TRBJ1-6	TRBV5-6	TRBD1	once	CASSPGGLTQALHF	TGTGCCAGCAGCCCAGGGGGCCTGACCCAGGCCCTCCACTTT
14	TRBJ1-3	TRBV7-6	TRBD1	NA	CASSPQTGGNTIYF	TGTGCCAGCAGCCCTCAGACAGGGGGGAACACCATATATTTT
19	TRBJ2-3	TRBV19	TRBD2	NA	CASSDPYPTLAGGTDTQYF	TGTGCCAGTAGTGACCCCTACCCGACACTAGCGGGGGGCACAGATACGCAGTATTTT
13	TRBJ2-1	TRBV6-6	NA	NA	CASRRQDYNEQFF	TGTGCCAGCCGGAGGCAAGACTACAATGAGCAGTTCTTC
16	TRBJ2-7	TRBV7-2	TRBD2	NA	CASSNGAGGDFREQYF	TGTGCCAGCAGCAACGGGGCGGGAGGGGACTTCCGTGAGCAGTACTTC